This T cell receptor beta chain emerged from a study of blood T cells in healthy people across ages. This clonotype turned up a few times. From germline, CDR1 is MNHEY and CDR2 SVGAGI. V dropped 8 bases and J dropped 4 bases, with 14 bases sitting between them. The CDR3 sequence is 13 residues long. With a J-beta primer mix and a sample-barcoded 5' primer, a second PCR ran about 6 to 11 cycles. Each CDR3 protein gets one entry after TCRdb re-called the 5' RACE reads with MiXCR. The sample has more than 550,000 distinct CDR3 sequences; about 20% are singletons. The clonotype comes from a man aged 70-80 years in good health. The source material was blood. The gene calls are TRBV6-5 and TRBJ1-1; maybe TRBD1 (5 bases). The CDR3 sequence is CASGWRGGTEAFF. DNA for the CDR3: TGTGCCAGCGGATGGCGGGGGGGCACTGAAGCTTTCTTT.